This section outlines one TCR beta chain sequence together with its context. The antigen is undetermined. This entry comes from a study of brain T cells in children with intractable seizures. Study-wide results and limits: Patients' HCMV serostatus was unknown; virus specificity rests on CDR3 similarity alone. Absence of clones before surgery may stem from lower sequencing depth.

The protocol was immunoSEQ multiplex PCR, while the TCRdb copy is restricted to in-frame clones and leaves out a portion. The table lists about 41,000 clones, 75% to 95% of them singletons. Sequencing was limited to surgery cases with top T cell transcript signatures in brain tissue. Before surgery, patients took at least one anti-epileptic drug. Germline CDR1 reads KGHSH; CDR2 reads LQKENI. The CDR3 length is 15 residues. Trimming pared 4 bases from V and 5 bases from J, leaving 17 bases between. The chain uses TRBV18 and TRBJ1-1; the D is unclear. This material consisted of peripheral blood, taken at surgery. The receptor was isolated from a girl aged 2-10 years with tuberous sclerosis and intractable seizures. The CDR3 here is CASSRHPVLGTEAFF. The CDR3 nucleotides read TGTGCCAGCTCACGACACCCAGTCCTGGGGACTGAAGCTTTCTTT.